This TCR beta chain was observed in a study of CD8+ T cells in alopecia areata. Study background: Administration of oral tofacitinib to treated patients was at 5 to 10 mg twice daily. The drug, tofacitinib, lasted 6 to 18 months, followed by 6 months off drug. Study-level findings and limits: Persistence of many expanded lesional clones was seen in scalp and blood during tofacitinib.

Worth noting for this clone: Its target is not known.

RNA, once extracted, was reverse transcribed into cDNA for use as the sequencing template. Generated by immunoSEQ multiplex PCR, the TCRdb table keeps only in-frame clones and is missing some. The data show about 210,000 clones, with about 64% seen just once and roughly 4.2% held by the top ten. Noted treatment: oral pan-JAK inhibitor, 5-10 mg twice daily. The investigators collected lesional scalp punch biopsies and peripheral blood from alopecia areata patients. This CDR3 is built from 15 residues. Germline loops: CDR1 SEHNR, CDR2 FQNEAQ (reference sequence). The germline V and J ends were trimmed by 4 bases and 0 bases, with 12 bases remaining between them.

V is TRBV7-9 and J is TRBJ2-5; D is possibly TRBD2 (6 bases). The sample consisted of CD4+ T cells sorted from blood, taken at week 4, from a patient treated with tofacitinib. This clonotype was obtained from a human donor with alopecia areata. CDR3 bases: TGTGCCAGCAGCTCCCTGAGGGACTACCAAGAGACCCAGTACTTC. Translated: CASSSLRDYQETQYF.